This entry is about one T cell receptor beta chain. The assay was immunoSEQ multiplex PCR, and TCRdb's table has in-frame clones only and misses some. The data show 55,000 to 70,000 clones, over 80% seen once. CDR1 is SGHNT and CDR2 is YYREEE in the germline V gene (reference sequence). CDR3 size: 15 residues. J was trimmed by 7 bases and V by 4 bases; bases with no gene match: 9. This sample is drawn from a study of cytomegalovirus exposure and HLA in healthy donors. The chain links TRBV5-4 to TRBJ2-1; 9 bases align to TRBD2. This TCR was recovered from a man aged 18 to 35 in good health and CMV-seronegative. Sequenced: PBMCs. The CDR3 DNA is TGTGCCAGCAGCGCAACGCTAGCGGGACAAAATGAGCAGTTCTTC. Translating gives CASSATLAGQNEQFF.